Below, one T cell receptor (beta chain) is given with its context. Its antigen is not identified. These data originate in a study of cytomegalovirus exposure and HLA in healthy donors. Study-level background: A prior study identified 117 million unique TCR beta sequences from roughly 180 million T cells. Study-level points and caveats: DRB1 showed the most TCR associations and HLA-C the fewest in a later analysis, as rates varied by HLA locus. Reportedly, TCR beta sequences accurately predicted HLA-A and HLA-B alleles in most subjects.

This PCR relied on a set of 60 Vbeta primers and 13 Jbeta primers. Assay used: immunoSEQ multiplex PCR; TCRdb lists only in-frame clones, some missing. There are some 160,000 clones in the sample, with approximately 2.3% held by the top ten. The CDR3 runs to 16 residues. Germline V lookup: CDR1 SEHNR, CDR2 FQNEAQ (reference sequence). V shed 4 bases and J shed 7 bases, with 19 bases lying between them. The rearrangement uses TRBV7-9 and TRBJ1-4; D uncertain. This TCR was sampled from a man aged 25 to 40 in good health and CMV-seronegative. Source material: PBMCs. CDR3 DNA: TGTGCCAGCAGCTCACCGGGGTCGCAGGTTTTTGAAAAACTGTTTTTT. It yields the protein CASSSPGSQVFEKLFF.